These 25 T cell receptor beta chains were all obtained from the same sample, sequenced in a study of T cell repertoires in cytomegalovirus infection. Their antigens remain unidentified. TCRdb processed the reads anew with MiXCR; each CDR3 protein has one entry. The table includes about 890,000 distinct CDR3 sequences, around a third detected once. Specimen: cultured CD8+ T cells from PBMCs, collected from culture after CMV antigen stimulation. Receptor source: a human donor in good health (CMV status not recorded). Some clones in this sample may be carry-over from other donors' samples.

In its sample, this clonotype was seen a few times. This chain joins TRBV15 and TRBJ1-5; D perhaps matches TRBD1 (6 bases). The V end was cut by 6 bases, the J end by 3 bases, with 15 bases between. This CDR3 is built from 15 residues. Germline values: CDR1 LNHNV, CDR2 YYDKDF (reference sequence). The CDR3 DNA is TGTGCCACCAGTAAGACGACAGGAGTCAATCAGCCCCAGCATTTT. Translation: CATSKTTGVNQPQHF. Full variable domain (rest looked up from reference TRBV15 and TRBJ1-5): DAMVIQNPRYQVTQFGKPVTLSCSQTLNHNVMYWYQQKSSQAPKLLFHYYDKDFNNEADTPDNFQSRRPNTSFCFLDIRSPGLGDTAMYLCATSKTTGVNQPQHFGDGTRLSIL.

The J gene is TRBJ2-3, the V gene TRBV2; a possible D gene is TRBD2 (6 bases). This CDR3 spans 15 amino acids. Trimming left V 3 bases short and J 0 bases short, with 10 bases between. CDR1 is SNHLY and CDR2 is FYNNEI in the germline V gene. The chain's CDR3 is CASSERGGSTDTQYF. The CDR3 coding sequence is TGTGCCAGCAGTGAGCGGGGCGGAAGCACAGATACGCAGTATTTT.

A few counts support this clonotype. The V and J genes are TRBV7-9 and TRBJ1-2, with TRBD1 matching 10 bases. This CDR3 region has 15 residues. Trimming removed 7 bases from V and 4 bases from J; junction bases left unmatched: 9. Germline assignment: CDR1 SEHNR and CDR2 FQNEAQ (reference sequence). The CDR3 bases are TGTGCCAGCACACCGGGACAGGGGTCCCCCTATGGCTACACCTTC. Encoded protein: CASTPGQGSPYGYTF. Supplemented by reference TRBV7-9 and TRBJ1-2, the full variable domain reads DTGVSQNPRHKITKRGQNVTFRCDPISEHNRLYWYRQTLGQGPEFLTYFQNEAQLEKSRLLSDRFSAERPKGSFSTLEIQRTEQGDSAMYLCASTPGQGSPYGYTFGSGTRLTVV.

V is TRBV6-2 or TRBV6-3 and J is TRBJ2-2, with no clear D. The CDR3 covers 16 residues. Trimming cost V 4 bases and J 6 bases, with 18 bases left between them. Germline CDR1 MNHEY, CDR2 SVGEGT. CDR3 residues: CASSSPLKPGPGELFF. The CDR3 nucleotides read TGTGCCAGCAGTTCCCCCCTGAAGCCGGGCCCCGGGGAGCTGTTTTTT.

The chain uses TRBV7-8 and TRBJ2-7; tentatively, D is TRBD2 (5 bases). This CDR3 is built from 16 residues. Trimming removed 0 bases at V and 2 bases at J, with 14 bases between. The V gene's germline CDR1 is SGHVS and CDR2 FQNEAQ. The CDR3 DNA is TGTGCCAGCAGCTTAGCTCGGGGTTTAGGGACCTACGAGCAGTACGTC. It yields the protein CASSLARGLGTYEQYV.

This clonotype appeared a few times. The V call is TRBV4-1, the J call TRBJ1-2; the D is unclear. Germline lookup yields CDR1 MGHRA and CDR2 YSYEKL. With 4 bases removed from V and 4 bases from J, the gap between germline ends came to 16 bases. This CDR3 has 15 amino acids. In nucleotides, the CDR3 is TGCGCCAGCAGCCTAGGAGGAACGGAGCTCTATGGCTACACCTTC. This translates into CASSLGGTELYGYTF.

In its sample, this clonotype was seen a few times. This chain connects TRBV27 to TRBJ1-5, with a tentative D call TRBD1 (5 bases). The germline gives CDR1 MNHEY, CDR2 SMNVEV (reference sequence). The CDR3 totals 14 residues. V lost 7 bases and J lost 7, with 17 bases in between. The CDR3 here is CASKERGTWQPQHF. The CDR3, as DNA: TGTGCCAGCAAAGAAAGGGGTACGTGGCAGCCCCAGCATTTT.

CDR3 in amino acids: CASGLNSNNEQFF. DNA for the CDR3: TGTGCTAGTGGTTTGAACAGTAACAATGAGCAGTTCTTC. The chain is built from TRBV12-5 and TRBJ2-1, with unresolved D. V shed 2 bases and J shed 5 bases, with 7 bases lying between them. The CDR3 extends over 13 amino acids. The V gene's germline CDR1 is LGHNT and CDR2 FRNRAP.

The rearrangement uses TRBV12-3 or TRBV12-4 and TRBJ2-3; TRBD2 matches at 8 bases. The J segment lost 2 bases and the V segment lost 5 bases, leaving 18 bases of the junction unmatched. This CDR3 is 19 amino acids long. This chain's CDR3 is CASSGGLAGTRAFTDTQYF. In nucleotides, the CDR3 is TGTGCCAGCAGTGGGGGGCTAGCGGGCACCCGGGCCTTCACAGATACGCAGTATTTT.

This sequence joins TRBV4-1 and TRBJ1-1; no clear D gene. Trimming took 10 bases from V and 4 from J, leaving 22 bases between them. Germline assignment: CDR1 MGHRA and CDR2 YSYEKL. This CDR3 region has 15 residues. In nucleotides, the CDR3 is TGCGCCACCAACCCGGGAGGCAGGAGTGGCACTGAAGCTTTCTTT. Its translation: CATNPGGRSGTEAFF.

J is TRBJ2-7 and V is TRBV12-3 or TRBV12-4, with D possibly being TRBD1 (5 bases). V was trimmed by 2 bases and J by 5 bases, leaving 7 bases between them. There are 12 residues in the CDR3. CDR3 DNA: TGTGCCAGCAGTTTATGGGGCCACGAGCAGTACTTC. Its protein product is CASSLWGHEQYF.

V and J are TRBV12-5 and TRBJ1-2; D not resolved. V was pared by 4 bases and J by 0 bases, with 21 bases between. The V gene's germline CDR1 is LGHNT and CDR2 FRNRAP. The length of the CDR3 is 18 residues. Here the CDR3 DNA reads TGTGCTAGTGGTTCCTCCCCAGCAGGAGGTGAAGCTAACTATGGCTACACCTTC. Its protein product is CASGSSPAGGEANYGYTF.

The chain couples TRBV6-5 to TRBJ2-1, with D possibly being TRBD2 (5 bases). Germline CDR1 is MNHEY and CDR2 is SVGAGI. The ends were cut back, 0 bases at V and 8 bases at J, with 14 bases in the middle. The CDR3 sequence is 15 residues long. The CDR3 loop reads CASSYSNRGSDEQFF. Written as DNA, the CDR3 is TGTGCCAGCAGTTACTCGAATCGGGGTTCCGATGAGCAGTTCTTC.

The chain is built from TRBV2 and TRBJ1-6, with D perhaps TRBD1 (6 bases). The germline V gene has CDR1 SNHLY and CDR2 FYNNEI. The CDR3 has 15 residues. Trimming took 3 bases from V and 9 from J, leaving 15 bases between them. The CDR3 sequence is CASSEGRGIFSPLHF. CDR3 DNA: TGTGCCAGCAGTGAGGGTAGGGGGATATTTTCACCCCTCCACTTT.

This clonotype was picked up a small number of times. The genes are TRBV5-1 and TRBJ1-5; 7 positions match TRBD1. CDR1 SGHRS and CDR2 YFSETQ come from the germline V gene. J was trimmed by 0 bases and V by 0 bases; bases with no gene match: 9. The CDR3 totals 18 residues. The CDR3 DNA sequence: TGCGCCAGCAGCTTGGCCCCAAGGGGGCTCGATAGCAATCAGCCCCAGCATTTT. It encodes CASSLAPRGLDSNQPQHF.

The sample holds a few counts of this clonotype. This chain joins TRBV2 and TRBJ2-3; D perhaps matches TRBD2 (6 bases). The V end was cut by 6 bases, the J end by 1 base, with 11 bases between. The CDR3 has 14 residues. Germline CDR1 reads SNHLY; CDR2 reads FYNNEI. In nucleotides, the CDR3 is TGTGCCAGCAGGTGGAGGGCAGGCACAGATACGCAGTATTTT. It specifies CASRWRAGTDTQYF. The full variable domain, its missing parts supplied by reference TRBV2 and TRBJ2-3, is EPEVTQTPSHQVTQMGQEVILRCVPISNHLYFYWYRQILGQKVEFLVSFYNNEISEKSEIFDDQFSVERPDGSNFTLKIRSTKLEDSAMYFCASRWRAGTDTQYFGPGTRLTVL.

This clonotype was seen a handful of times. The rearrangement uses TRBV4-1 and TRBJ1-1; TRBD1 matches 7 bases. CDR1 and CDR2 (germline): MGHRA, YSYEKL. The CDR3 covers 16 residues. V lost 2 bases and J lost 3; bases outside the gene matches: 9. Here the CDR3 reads CASSQLGTAGDTEAFF. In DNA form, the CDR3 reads TGCGCCAGCAGCCAACTTGGGACAGCTGGGGACACTGAAGCTTTCTTT.

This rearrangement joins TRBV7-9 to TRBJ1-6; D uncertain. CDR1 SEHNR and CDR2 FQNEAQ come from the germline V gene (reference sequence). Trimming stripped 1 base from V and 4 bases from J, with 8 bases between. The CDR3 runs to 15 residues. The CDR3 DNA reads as TGTGCCAGCAGCTTAGGAAGTATTTATAATTCACCCCTCCACTTT. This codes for CASSLGSIYNSPLHF.

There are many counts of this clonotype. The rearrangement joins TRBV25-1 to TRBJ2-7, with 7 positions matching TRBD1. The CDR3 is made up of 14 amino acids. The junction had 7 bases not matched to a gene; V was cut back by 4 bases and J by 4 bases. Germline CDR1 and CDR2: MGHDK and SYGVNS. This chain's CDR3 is CASSAETGFYEQYF. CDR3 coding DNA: TGTGCCAGCAGTGCGGAGACAGGGTTTTACGAGCAGTACTTC.

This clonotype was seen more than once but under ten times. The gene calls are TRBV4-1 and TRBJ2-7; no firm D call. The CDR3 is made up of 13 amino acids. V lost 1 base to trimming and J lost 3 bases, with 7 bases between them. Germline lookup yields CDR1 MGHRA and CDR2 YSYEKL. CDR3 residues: CASSQGWFYEQYF. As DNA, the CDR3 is TGCGCCAGCAGCCAAGGCTGGTTCTACGAGCAGTACTTC.

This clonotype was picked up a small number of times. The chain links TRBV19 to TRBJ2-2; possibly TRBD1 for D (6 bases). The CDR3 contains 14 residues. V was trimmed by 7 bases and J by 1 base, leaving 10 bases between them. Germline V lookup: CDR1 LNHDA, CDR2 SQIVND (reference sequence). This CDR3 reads CASTPGQNTGELFF. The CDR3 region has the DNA TGTGCCAGTACCCCGGGACAGAACACCGGGGAGCTGTTTTTT. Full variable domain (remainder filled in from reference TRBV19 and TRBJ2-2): DGGITQSPKYLFRKEGQNVTLSCEQNLNHDAMYWYRQDPGQGLRLIYYSQIVNDFQKGDIAEGYSVSREKKESFPLTVTSAQKNPTAFYLCASTPGQNTGELFFGEGSRLTVL.

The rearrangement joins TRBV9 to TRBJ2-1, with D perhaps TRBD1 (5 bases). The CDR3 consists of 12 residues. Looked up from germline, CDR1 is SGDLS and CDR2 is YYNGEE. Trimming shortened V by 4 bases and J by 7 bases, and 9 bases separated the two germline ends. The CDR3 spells CASSLTENEQFF. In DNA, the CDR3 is TGTGCCAGCAGCTTGACAGAGAATGAGCAGTTCTTC.

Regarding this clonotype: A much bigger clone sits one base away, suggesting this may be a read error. DNA for the CDR3: TGTGCCAGCAGTGACAGGGGGCGGACTGAAGCTTTCTTT. Translating it yields CASSDRGRTEAFF. The chain combines TRBV2 with TRBJ1-1; 8 bases match TRBD1. The J segment lost 5 bases and the V segment lost 3 bases, leaving 2 bases of the junction unmatched. The CDR3 loop spans 13 amino acids. Germline V CDR1 and CDR2: SNHLY, FYNNEI.

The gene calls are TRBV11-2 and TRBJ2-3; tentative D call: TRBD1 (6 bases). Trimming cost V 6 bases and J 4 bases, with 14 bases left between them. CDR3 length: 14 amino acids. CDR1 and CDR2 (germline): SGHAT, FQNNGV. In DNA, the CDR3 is TGTGCCAGCAGTTTCCCAGGACAGTCAGATACGCAGTATTTT. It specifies CASSFPGQSDTQYF.

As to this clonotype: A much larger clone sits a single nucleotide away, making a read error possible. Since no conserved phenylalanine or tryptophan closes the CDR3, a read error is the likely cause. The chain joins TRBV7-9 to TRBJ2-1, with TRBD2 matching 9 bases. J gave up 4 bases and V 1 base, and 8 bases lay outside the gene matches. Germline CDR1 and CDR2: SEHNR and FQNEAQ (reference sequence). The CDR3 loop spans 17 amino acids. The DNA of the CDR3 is TGTGCCAGCAGCTTAGTAAGTTTAGCGGGGGCGTACAATGAGCAGTTCTTG. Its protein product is CASSLVSLAGAYNEQFL.